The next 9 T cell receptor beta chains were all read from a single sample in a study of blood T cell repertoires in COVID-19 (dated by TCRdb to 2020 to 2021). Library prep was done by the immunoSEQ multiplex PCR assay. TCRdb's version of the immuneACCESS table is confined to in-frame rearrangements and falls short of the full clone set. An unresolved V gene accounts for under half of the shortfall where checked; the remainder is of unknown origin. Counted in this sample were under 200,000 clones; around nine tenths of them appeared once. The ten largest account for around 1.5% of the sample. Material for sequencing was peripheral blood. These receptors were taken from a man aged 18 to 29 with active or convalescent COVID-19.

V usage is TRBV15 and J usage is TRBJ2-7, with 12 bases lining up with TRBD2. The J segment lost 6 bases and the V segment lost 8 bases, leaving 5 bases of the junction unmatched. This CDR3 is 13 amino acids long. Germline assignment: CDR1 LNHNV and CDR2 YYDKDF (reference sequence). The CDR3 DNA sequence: TGTGCCACCCGACTAGCGGGAGTTTCCGAGCAGTACTTC. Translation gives CATRLAGVSEQYF.

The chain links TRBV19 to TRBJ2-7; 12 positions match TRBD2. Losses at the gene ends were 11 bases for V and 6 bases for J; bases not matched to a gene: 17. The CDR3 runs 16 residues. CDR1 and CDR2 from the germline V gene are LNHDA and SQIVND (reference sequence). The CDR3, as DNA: TGTGCCTCACGGACTAGCGGGACACGAGGGGAAGGCGAGCAGTACTTC. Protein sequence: CASRTSGTRGEGEQYF.

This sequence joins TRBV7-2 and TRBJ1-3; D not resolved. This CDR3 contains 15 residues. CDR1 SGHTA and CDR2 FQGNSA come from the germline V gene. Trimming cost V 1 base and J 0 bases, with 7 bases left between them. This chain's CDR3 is CASSLVPVSGNTIYF. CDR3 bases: TGTGCCAGCAGCTTAGTTCCGGTCTCTGGAAACACCATATATTTT. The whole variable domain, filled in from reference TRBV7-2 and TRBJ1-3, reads GAGVSQSPSNKVTEKGKDVELRCDPISGHTALYWYRQSLGQGLEFLIYFQGNSAPDKSGLPSDRFSAERTGGSVSTLTIQRTQQEDSAVYLCASSLVPVSGNTIYFGEGSWLTVV.

CDR3 amino acids: CASSLGQGAGETQYF. The CDR3 DNA reads TGTGCCAGCAGCTTGGGACAGGGGGCGGGAGAGACCCAGTACTTC. This chain joins TRBV5-4 and TRBJ2-5; TRBD1 matches 10 bases. The CDR3 spans 15 residues. V dropped 0 bases and J dropped 4; count of bases not matched to a gene: 3. Germline lookup yields CDR1 SGHNT and CDR2 YYREEE (reference sequence).

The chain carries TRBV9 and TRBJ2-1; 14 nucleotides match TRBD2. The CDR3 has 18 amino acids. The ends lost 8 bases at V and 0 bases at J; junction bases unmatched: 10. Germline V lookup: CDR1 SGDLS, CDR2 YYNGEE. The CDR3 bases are TGTGCCAGTTCACTGGGACTAGCGGGAGCCCTCTCCTACAATGAGCAGTTCTTC. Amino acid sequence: CASSLGLAGALSYNEQFF.

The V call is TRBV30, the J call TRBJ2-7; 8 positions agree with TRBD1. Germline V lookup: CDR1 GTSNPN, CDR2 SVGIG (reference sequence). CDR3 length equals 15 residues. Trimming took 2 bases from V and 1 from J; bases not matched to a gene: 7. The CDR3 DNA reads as TGTGCCTGGAGTAGACCGGGACAGGTTTCCTACGAGCAGTACTTC. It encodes CAWSRPGQVSYEQYF.

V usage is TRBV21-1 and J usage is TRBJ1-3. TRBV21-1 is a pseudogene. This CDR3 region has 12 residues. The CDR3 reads CASTGSGNTIYF. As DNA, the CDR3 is TGTGCCAGCACGGGGAGTGGAAACACCATATATTTT.

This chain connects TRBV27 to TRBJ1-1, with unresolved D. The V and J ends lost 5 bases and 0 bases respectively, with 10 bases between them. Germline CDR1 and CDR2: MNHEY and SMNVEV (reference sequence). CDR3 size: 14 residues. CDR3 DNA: TGTGCCAGCAGTAGAGGAACTATGAACACTGAAGCTTTCTTT. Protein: CASSRGTMNTEAFF.

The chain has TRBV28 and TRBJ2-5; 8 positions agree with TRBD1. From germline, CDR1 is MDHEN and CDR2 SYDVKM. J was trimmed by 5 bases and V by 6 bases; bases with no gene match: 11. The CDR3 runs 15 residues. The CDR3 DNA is TGTGCCAGCAGCTCCGACAGGGGCCCTCGGGAGACCCAGTACTTC. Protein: CASSSDRGPRETQYF.